Described below is a single TCR beta chain sequence and its context. Sequenced by immunoSEQ multiplex PCR; TCRdb stores in-frame clones only, minus some. The data contain some 330,000 clones, around 84% of them seen just once; the ten biggest clones take up approximately 4.1%. This record comes from a study of blood T cell repertoires in COVID-19. This CDR3 is 13 amino acids long. What was sequenced was PBMCs or T cells enriched from blood (not recorded which). The sequence derives from a man aged 25-45 years who had recovered from COVID-19. The V gene is TRBV1, the J gene TRBJ2-2; the DNA was not used to check the table's D call, TRBD2. TRBV1 is a recognized pseudogene. The CDR3 reads CTSRRPGTGELFF. The CDR3 DNA is TGCACCAGCCGAAGGCCGGGGACCGGGGAGCTGTTTTTT.